This note documents a single T cell receptor (beta chain) sequence. This clonotype was recorded many times. What this receptor recognizes is not known. No much larger clonotype is one base removed from it; base qualities were not supplied. In the paper's terms, the treatment or condition label means: allogeneic hematopoietic cell transplantation with graft depleted of TCRalphabeta T cells and CD19 B cells. The children who served as transplant recipients had been given grafts of TCRalphabeta/CD19-depleted allogeneic hematopoietic cells. The sample belongs to a study of T-cell reconstitution after alpha-beta-depleted transplantation in children (dated by TCRdb to about 2016). Study-wide context: The study quantitatively tracked T-cell immune reconstitution after TCRalphabeta/CD19-depleted allogeneic hematopoietic cell transplantation in children using TCR repertoire profiling. Beyond this particular receptor, the publication reports: Hyperexpanded clone frequencies declined over subsequent months; after one year, T-cell counts and TCRbeta diversity were mostly attributed to newly produced T cells. In some patients, the high TCRbeta diversity seen at day 60 was put down to recipient T cells and intrathymic progenitors that had survived conditioning. About two months after transplant, the apparently early recovery of alphabetaT-cell counts reportedly depended on just several hundred clones that had expanded rapidly and came from non-depleted graft cells.

Preparation of the library involved PCR. Sequencing was carried out with an Illumina HiSeq 2500. Molecular barcoding was employed in the preparation of TCR libraries, with unique molecular identifiers being used to normalize TCRbeta repertoire quantification. In TCRdb, the public reads were trimmed at Q25 with fastp and aligned with MiXCR, with productive beta chains retained. Each entry merges the rows of one CDR3 protein and shows their most common DNA and genes. The sample profile shows about 580,000 distinct CDR3 sequences; under 30% of them were found once. About 14% of the sample rests with the top ten. The CDR3 measures 12 amino acids from cysteine to valine. Here the CDR3 DNA is all that survives: 36 bases in frame from base 1. CDR1 and CDR2 are drawn from the germline V gene (reference sequence): DFQATT, SNEGSKA. V is reduced by 5 bases and J by 0 bases, leaving a spacing of 8 bases between them.

Material: PBMCs, mostly from graft donor cells, obtained 360 days after TCRalphabeta/CD19-depleted stem cell transplant. The chain was built from TRBV20-1 and TRBJ2-7, and perhaps TRBD1 as D gene, on 5 matching bases. The receptor comes from a boy under two years old who had a stem cell transplant for acute myeloid leukemia, so the T cells may come from the graft donor. The CDR3 is CSAYDSSYEQYV. The DNA sequence reads TGCAGTGCTTACGACAGCTCCTACGAGCAGTACGTC.